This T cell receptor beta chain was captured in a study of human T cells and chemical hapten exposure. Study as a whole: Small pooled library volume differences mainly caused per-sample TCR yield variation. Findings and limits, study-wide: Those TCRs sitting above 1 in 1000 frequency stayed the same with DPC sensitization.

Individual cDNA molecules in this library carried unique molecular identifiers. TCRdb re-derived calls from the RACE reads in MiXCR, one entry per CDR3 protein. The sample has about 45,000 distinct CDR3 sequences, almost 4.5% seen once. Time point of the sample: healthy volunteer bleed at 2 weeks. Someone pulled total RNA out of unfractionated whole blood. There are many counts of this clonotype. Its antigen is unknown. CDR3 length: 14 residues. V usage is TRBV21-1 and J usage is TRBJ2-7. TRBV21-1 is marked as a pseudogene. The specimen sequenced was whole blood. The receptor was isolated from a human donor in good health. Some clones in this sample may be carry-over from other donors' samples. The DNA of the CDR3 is TGTGCCAGCAGCGTACACGAACATGACTACGAGCAGTACTTC. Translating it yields CASSVHEHDYEQYF.